This T cell receptor (beta chain) is drawn from a study of beta chain features in type 1 diabetes. Whole-study findings and limits: Lower insertion and higher deletion counts appeared at VDJ junctions in type 1 diabetes patients. In all four CD4+ subsets, TCRB CDR3 length was significantly, moderately reduced in type 1 diabetes.

Sorting with CD45RO/CCR7/CD25/CD127/CD95/CD27 yielded naive, central memory, regulatory and stem-like memory CD4+ cells. Expressed TCRB transcripts got sequenced, as all isolated RNA was reverse transcribed. Profiling relied on immunoSEQ multiplex PCR, and the TCRdb table lists in-frame clones only, not all of them. Found here are 600,000 or so clones, 12% of them singletons; the top ten hold around 0.12%. This clone has only a few counts. Its antigen is as yet unknown. CDR1 is LNHDA, CDR2 SQIVND, per germline (reference sequence). The CDR3 extends over 15 amino acids. V dropped 6 bases and J dropped 7; count of bases not matched to a gene: 10.

The chain uses TRBV19 and TRBJ1-4; TRBD1 aligns across 8 bases. The receptor's source is a man between 25 and 39 years old with type 1 diabetes. The sample consisted of naive CD4+ T cells from blood. CDR3 region: CASRISDRGGEKLFF. In DNA, the CDR3 is TGTGCCAGTAGGATCTCCGACAGGGGAGGTGAAAAACTGTTTTTT. The variable domain in full, completed from reference TRBV19 and TRBJ1-4, reads DGGITQSPKYLFRKEGQNVTLSCEQNLNHDAMYWYRQDPGQGLRLIYYSQIVNDFQKGDIAEGYSVSREKKESFPLTVTSAQKNPTAFYLCASRISDRGGEKLFFGSGTQLSVL.